These T cell receptor beta chains were read from a single sample in a study of T cell repertoires in cytomegalovirus infection. These receptors' targets are unknown. TCRdb analysed the reads with MiXCR anew, one entry per CDR3 protein. The repertoire holds about 130,000 distinct CDR3 sequences, with roughly a third as singletons. This sample comprised CD8+ T cells from cultured PBMCs, obtained from culture after CMV antigen stimulation. The source of these receptors is a human donor in good health (CMV status not recorded). Some clones in this sample may be carry-over from other donors' samples. CDR3s include the opening cysteine and the closing phenylalanine or tryptophan. Fields, in order: clone size, D gene, J gene, V gene, CDR3 length, CDR3 DNA, CDR3 protein. D genes are given only for firm matches. Clone size is given for some rows only: seen once, a few or many times, or a class if the clone is expanded.

clone size: -
D gene: -
J gene: TRBJ1-1
V gene: TRBV10-3
CDR3 length: 14
CDR3 DNA: TGTGCCATCAGTGAACCAGACGGGAACACTGAAGCTTTCTTT
CDR3 protein: CAISEPDGNTEAFF

clone size: -
D gene: TRBD1
J gene: TRBJ1-2
V gene: TRBV2
CDR3 length: 15
CDR3 DNA: TGTGCCAGTATGACAGGGGCCAACTTTAACTATGGCTACACCTTC
CDR3 protein: CASMTGANFNYGYTF

clone size: -
D gene: TRBD2
J gene: TRBJ2-2
V gene: TRBV9
CDR3 length: 15
CDR3 DNA: TGTGCCAGCAGCACAAGCGGGGGGAACACCGGGGAGCTGTTTTTT
CDR3 protein: CASSTSGGNTGELFF

clone size: few
D gene: -
J gene: TRBJ2-1
V gene: TRBV6-1
CDR3 length: 13
CDR3 DNA: TGTGCCAGCAGTCTCGAAGGGGACAATGAGCAGTTCTTC
CDR3 protein: CASSLEGDNEQFF

clone size: many
D gene: -
J gene: TRBJ2-7
V gene: TRBV12-3/TRBV12-4
CDR3 length: 11
CDR3 DNA: TGTGCCAGCAGTCCAAAATACGAGCAGTACTTC
CDR3 protein: CASSPKYEQYF

clone size: many
D gene: TRBD1
J gene: TRBJ1-5
V gene: TRBV4-1
CDR3 length: 15
CDR3 DNA: TGCGCCAGCAGTTCGGACAGGGCAGGCAATCAGCCCCAGCATTTT
CDR3 protein: CASSSDRAGNQPQHF

clone size: -
D gene: -
J gene: TRBJ1-1
V gene: TRBV15
CDR3 length: 14
CDR3 DNA: TGTGCCACCAAAGCGGGGACCCTTGGGACTGAAGCTTTCTTT
CDR3 protein: CATKAGTLGTEAFF

clone size: -
D gene: -
J gene: TRBJ2-7
V gene: TRBV6-6
CDR3 length: 15
CDR3 DNA: TGTGCCAGCAGTTACGGAGGGGATCTCCCCTACGAGCAGTACTTC
CDR3 protein: CASSYGGDLPYEQYF

clone size: -
D gene: TRBD2
J gene: TRBJ2-2
V gene: TRBV30
CDR3 length: 14
CDR3 DNA: TGTGCCGGGGCTAGCGGGGGGCACACCGGGGAGCTGTTTTTT
CDR3 protein: CAGASGGHTGELFF

clone size: many
D gene: TRBD2
J gene: TRBJ2-7
V gene: TRBV7-9
CDR3 length: 13
CDR3 DNA: TGTGCCAGCAGCGAAGGGACTAGCTACGAGCAGTACTTC
CDR3 protein: CASSEGTSYEQYF

clone size: few
D gene: -
J gene: TRBJ2-5
V gene: TRBV6-2/TRBV6-3
CDR3 length: 15
CDR3 DNA: TGTGCCAGCAGTTACCGGGGGACGGGGCAAGAGACCCAGTACTTC
CDR3 protein: CASSYRGTGQETQYF

clone size: -
D gene: -
J gene: TRBJ2-2
V gene: TRBV2
CDR3 length: 15
CDR3 DNA: TGTGCCAGCAGTGATATTGGGGAATTGATCGGGGAGCTGTTTTTT
CDR3 protein: CASSDIGELIGELFF

clone size: once
D gene: TRBD1
J gene: TRBJ2-7
V gene: TRBV5-4
CDR3 length: 17
CDR3 DNA: TGTGCCAGCAGCTTGGTGGGGACAGGGGGTATATTTCGCGAGCAGTACTTC
CDR3 protein: CASSLVGTGGIFREQYF

clone size: few
D gene: -
J gene: TRBJ2-7
V gene: TRBV12-3/TRBV12-4
CDR3 length: 12
CDR3 DNA: TGTGCCAGCACCCTTAATCCTTACGAGCAGTACTTC
CDR3 protein: CASTLNPYEQYF

clone size: few
D gene: -
J gene: TRBJ1-1
V gene: TRBV19
CDR3 length: 14
CDR3 DNA: TGTGCCAGTCGAGGGGCGCAGATGAACACTGAAGCTTTCTTT
CDR3 protein: CASRGAQMNTEAFF

clone size: once
D gene: -
J gene: TRBJ2-7
V gene: TRBV20-1
CDR3 length: 12
CDR3 DNA: TGCAGTGCTGGCTTCAGGGGCGGCGAGCAGTACTTC
CDR3 protein: CSAGFRGGEQYF

clone size: -
D gene: -
J gene: TRBJ2-1
V gene: TRBV20-1
CDR3 length: 11
CDR3 DNA: TGCAGTGCCCAACTCGTCAGTGAGCAGTTCTTC
CDR3 protein: CSAQLVSEQFF

clone size: many
D gene: -
J gene: TRBJ2-1
V gene: TRBV6-1
CDR3 length: 13
CDR3 DNA: TGTGCCAGCAGCCCCTTGGGGGGCCTTGAGCAGTTCTTC
CDR3 protein: CASSPLGGLEQFF

clone size: few
D gene: -
J gene: TRBJ2-7
V gene: TRBV6-2/TRBV6-3
CDR3 length: 16
CDR3 DNA: TGTGCCAGCAGTTACTCCGGTCACCAGGGTGATTACGAGCAGTACTTC
CDR3 protein: CASSYSGHQGDYEQYF

clone size: many
D gene: -
J gene: TRBJ1-2
V gene: TRBV28
CDR3 length: 11
CDR3 DNA: TGTGCCAGCACCACCGCCTATGGCTACACCTTC
CDR3 protein: CASTTAYGYTF

clone size: -
D gene: -
J gene: TRBJ2-1
V gene: TRBV2
CDR3 length: 15
CDR3 DNA: TGTGCCAGCAAACAACGGAAAAGCTCCTACAATGAGCAGTTCTTC
CDR3 protein: CASKQRKSSYNEQFF

clone size: many
D gene: -
J gene: TRBJ2-7
V gene: TRBV4-2
CDR3 length: 16
CDR3 DNA: TGTGCCAGCAGCCAGGAACAGGTGAACCCCTCCTACGAGCAGTACTTC
CDR3 protein: CASSQEQVNPSYEQYF

clone size: -
D gene: -
J gene: TRBJ2-1
V gene: TRBV6-5
CDR3 length: 17
CDR3 DNA: TGTGCCAGCAGTTCCCTCTGGCGACCGAGCTCCTACAATGAGCAGTTCTTC
CDR3 protein: CASSSLWRPSSYNEQFF

clone size: few
D gene: -
J gene: TRBJ2-1
V gene: TRBV19
CDR3 length: 15
CDR3 DNA: TGTGCCACCGGACATTGGCCTCGGACCTACAATGAGCAGTTCTTC
CDR3 protein: CATGHWPRTYNEQFF

clone size: many
D gene: -
J gene: TRBJ2-5
V gene: TRBV7-8
CDR3 length: 16
CDR3 DNA: TGTGCCAGCAGCTTAATCGTTCTCGGACTTCAAGAGACCCAGTACTTC
CDR3 protein: CASSLIVLGLQETQYF

clone size: few
D gene: -
J gene: TRBJ2-2
V gene: TRBV30
CDR3 length: 11
CDR3 DNA: TGTGCCTGGACCCCAGGCGGGGAGCTGTTTTTT
CDR3 protein: CAWTPGGELFF

clone size: few
D gene: -
J gene: TRBJ2-1
V gene: TRBV5-6
CDR3 length: 14
CDR3 DNA: TGTGCCAGCAGCTTGGTGTCCCTGGGAAATGAGCAGTTCTTC
CDR3 protein: CASSLVSLGNEQFF

clone size: many
D gene: -
J gene: TRBJ2-7
V gene: TRBV6-1
CDR3 length: 13
CDR3 DNA: TGTGCCAGCAGCTATACTAGCTCCTACGAGCAGTACTTC
CDR3 protein: CASSYTSSYEQYF

clone size: -
D gene: -
J gene: TRBJ2-2
V gene: TRBV27
CDR3 length: 14
CDR3 DNA: TGTGCCAGCAGTTTGGTTCAGAACACCGGGGAGCTGTTTTTT
CDR3 protein: CASSLVQNTGELFF

clone size: -
D gene: -
J gene: TRBJ1-2
V gene: TRBV12-3/TRBV12-4
CDR3 length: 13
CDR3 DNA: TGTGCCAGCAGCGTAGGGGGGACGGCTGGCTACACCTTC
CDR3 protein: CASSVGGTAGYTF

clone size: -
D gene: TRBD1
J gene: TRBJ1-1
V gene: TRBV30
CDR3 length: 12
CDR3 DNA: TGTGCCTGGAGTGGGGACAGGACTGAAGCTTTCTTT
CDR3 protein: CAWSGDRTEAFF

clone size: many
D gene: -
J gene: TRBJ2-5
V gene: TRBV7-8
CDR3 length: 15
CDR3 DNA: TGTGCCAGCAGCTTAGCGGGGATGATGGGCGAGACCCAGTACTTC
CDR3 protein: CASSLAGMMGETQYF

clone size: -
D gene: TRBD2
J gene: TRBJ2-7
V gene: TRBV3-1
CDR3 length: 16
CDR3 DNA: TGTGCCAGCAGCCGGACTAGCGGGGGCCGGACCTACGAGCAGTACTTC
CDR3 protein: CASSRTSGGRTYEQYF

clone size: -
D gene: -
J gene: TRBJ1-1
V gene: TRBV12-3/TRBV12-4
CDR3 length: 13
CDR3 DNA: TGTGCCAGCAGTTTATGGGGGAGCGCTGAAGCTTTCTTT
CDR3 protein: CASSLWGSAEAFF

clone size: -
D gene: -
J gene: TRBJ2-7
V gene: TRBV6-1
CDR3 length: 14
CDR3 DNA: TGTGCCAGCAGTGAAGAAGTCGGATCCTACGAGCAGTACTTC
CDR3 protein: CASSEEVGSYEQYF

clone size: -
D gene: -
J gene: TRBJ1-1
V gene: TRBV7-6
CDR3 length: 15
CDR3 DNA: TGTGCCAGCAGCTTAGATTTAGGGGCGAACACTGAAGCTTTCTTT
CDR3 protein: CASSLDLGANTEAFF

clone size: -
D gene: -
J gene: TRBJ1-5
V gene: TRBV2
CDR3 length: 15
CDR3 DNA: TGTGCCAGCAGTGAGATGGGGGCGTGGAATCAGCCCCAGCATTTT
CDR3 protein: CASSEMGAWNQPQHF

clone size: many
D gene: -
J gene: TRBJ2-5
V gene: TRBV7-9
CDR3 length: 16
CDR3 DNA: TGTGCCAGCAGCGCCCTAGTGTCCCCTGAGGGGGAGACCCAGTACTTC
CDR3 protein: CASSALVSPEGETQYF

clone size: many
D gene: TRBD2
J gene: TRBJ2-3
V gene: TRBV19
CDR3 length: 16
CDR3 DNA: TGTGCCAGTAGCTACATGGGACTAGCGGGGACAGATACGCAGTATTTT
CDR3 protein: CASSYMGLAGTDTQYF

clone size: few
D gene: -
J gene: TRBJ2-1
V gene: TRBV28
CDR3 length: 13
CDR3 DNA: TGTGCCAGCAGTTTGACAGGTGCCCGTGAGCAGTTCTTC
CDR3 protein: CASSLTGAREQFF

clone size: few
D gene: -
J gene: TRBJ1-2
V gene: TRBV5-6
CDR3 length: 15
CDR3 DNA: TGTGCCAGCAGCTCCCGGACCGACCCTAACTATGGCTACACCTTC
CDR3 protein: CASSSRTDPNYGYTF

clone size: few
D gene: TRBD2
J gene: TRBJ2-1
V gene: TRBV12-3/TRBV12-4
CDR3 length: 16
CDR3 DNA: TGTGCCATCAAGACTAGCGGGGGGCCTTCCTACAATGAGCAGTTCTTC
CDR3 protein: CAIKTSGGPSYNEQFF

clone size: -
D gene: -
J gene: TRBJ1-2
V gene: TRBV7-2
CDR3 length: 16
CDR3 DNA: TGTGCCAGCAGCCGCACCGTAGGGGATCCTAACTATGGCTACACCTTC
CDR3 protein: CASSRTVGDPNYGYTF

clone size: -
D gene: TRBD1
J gene: TRBJ1-5
V gene: TRBV28
CDR3 length: 12
CDR3 DNA: TGTGCCAGCAGTTCTAGACAGGGGCCCCAGCATTTT
CDR3 protein: CASSSRQGPQHF

clone size: -
D gene: TRBD1
J gene: TRBJ2-5
V gene: TRBV3-1
CDR3 length: 15
CDR3 DNA: TGTGCCAGCAGCCAAAAGGGACAGGGTTTAGAGACCCAGTACTTC
CDR3 protein: CASSQKGQGLETQYF

clone size: -
D gene: TRBD1
J gene: TRBJ1-1
V gene: TRBV7-4
CDR3 length: 12
CDR3 DNA: TGTGCCAGCTTGACAGGGCAGACTGAAGCTTTCTTT
CDR3 protein: CASLTGQTEAFF

clone size: many
D gene: -
J gene: TRBJ1-5
V gene: TRBV7-2
CDR3 length: 16
CDR3 DNA: TGTGCCAGCAGCGCTAGAGGGCAGGGAAACAATCAGCCCCAGCATTTT
CDR3 protein: CASSARGQGNNQPQHF

clone size: many
D gene: -
J gene: TRBJ2-1
V gene: TRBV6-2/TRBV6-3
CDR3 length: 16
CDR3 DNA: TGTGCCAGCAGTTCTCGGACAGAGACTGCCTACAATGAGCAGTTCTTC
CDR3 protein: CASSSRTETAYNEQFF

clone size: -
D gene: TRBD1
J gene: TRBJ2-7
V gene: TRBV6-1
CDR3 length: 15
CDR3 DNA: TGTGCCAGCAGTGAGACAGGGTATGAGGTCTACGAGCAGTACTTC
CDR3 protein: CASSETGYEVYEQYF

clone size: many
D gene: -
J gene: TRBJ1-2
V gene: TRBV12-3/TRBV12-4
CDR3 length: 14
CDR3 DNA: TGTGCCAGCAGTAGAGGCCCTACCGGGGGCGGCTACACCTTC
CDR3 protein: CASSRGPTGGGYTF